This TCR beta chain is from a study of beta chain features in type 1 diabetes. The entirety of the isolated RNA underwent reverse transcription, so expressed TCRB transcripts were sequenced. Measured with immunoSEQ multiplex PCR; TCRdb has only the in-frame clones, and not every one. The sample comprises about 150,000 clones, 10% of which are singletons, and under 1.5% rests with the top ten. V was clipped by 3 bases and J by 1 base, with 4 bases between them. Germline CDR1 and CDR2: KGHSH and LQKENI. The CDR3 runs 12 residues. Sequenced input: naive CD4+ T cells from blood. The chain links TRBV18 to TRBJ2-7, with no clear D. The sequence was obtained from a young man in good health. The CDR3 here is CASSPGSYEQYF. The DNA of the CDR3 is TGTGCCAGCTCACCCGGTTCCTACGAGCAGTACTTC. Full variable domain (rest looked up from reference TRBV18 and TRBJ2-7): NAGVMQNPRHLVRRRGQEARLRCSPMKGHSHVYWYRQLPEEGLKFMVYLQKENIIDESGMPKERFSAEFPKEGPSILRIQQVVRGDSAAYFCASSPGSYEQYFGPGTRLTVT.